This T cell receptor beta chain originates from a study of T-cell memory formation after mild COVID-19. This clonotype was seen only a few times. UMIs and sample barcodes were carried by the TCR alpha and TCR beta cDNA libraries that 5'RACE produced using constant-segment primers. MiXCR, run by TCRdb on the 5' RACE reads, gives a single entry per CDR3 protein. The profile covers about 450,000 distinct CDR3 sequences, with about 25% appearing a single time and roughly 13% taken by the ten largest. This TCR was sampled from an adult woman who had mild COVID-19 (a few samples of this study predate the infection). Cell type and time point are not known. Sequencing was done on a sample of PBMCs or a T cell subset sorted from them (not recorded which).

The CDR3 DNA sequence: TGTGCCACCAGCAGAGATCCGGCAGGGGTGGGGTACAATGAGCAGTTCTTC. Its protein product is CATSRDPAGVGYNEQFF. This rearrangement joins TRBV15 to TRBJ2-1, with a possible D match to TRBD1 (6 bases). Germline CDR1 LNHNV, CDR2 YYDKDF (reference sequence). The CDR3 consists of 17 residues. V dropped 0 bases and J dropped 4 bases, with 16 bases sitting between them. Full variable domain (rest looked up from reference TRBV15 and TRBJ2-1): DAMVIQNPRYQVTQFGKPVTLSCSQTLNHNVMYWYQQKSSQAPKLLFHYYDKDFNNEADTPDNFQSRRPNTSFCFLDIRSPGLGDTAMYLCATSRDPAGVGYNEQFFGPGTRLTVL.